What follows are 17 T cell receptor beta chains derived from one specimen sequenced in a study of regulatory T cells in long-lasting Graves disease. The sample's time point: newly diagnosed GD, antithyroid drugs for less than 3 months. PBMCs were the source of the RNA used for TCR sequencing. Arm-PCR with iRepertoire HTBI primers amplified the CDR3 regions for these TCR beta libraries. MiXCR was run by TCRdb on the multiplex PCR reads, yielding one entry per CDR3 protein. In the table there are fewer than 350,000 distinct CDR3 sequences, more than 15% of which are singletons. The sample here was peripheral blood mononuclear cells (PBMCs), taken at new diagnosis, from a patient treated with antithyroid drugs. Receptors originate from a female donor with Graves disease.

Remarks on this clonotype: A much larger clone is a single base away; this may be a read error. This chain uses TRBV30 with TRBJ1-4; 8 bases are a match to TRBD1. The CDR3 sequence is 15 residues long. Germline V gene lookup returns CDR1 GTSNPN and CDR2 SVGIG (reference sequence). CDR3 sequence (DNA): TGTGCCTGGAGTCCAAGAGGACAGGGCGAGGAAAAACTGCTTTTT. Translated: CAWSPRGQGEEKLLF.

The V and J genes are TRBV27 and TRBJ2-1; D uncertain. Between the trimmed V and J ends, which lost 0 bases and 8 bases, there was a span of 14 bases. Looked up from germline, CDR1 is MNHEY and CDR2 is SMNVEV (reference sequence). There are 15 residues in the CDR3. CDR3 nucleotide sequence: TGTGCCAGCAGTTTATCCCTCTTAATGCCCGATGAGCAGTTCTTC. This translates into CASSLSLLMPDEQFF.

About this clonotype itself: A read error likely explains this, since a far larger clone differs by one base. The chain combines TRBV12-3 or TRBV12-4 with TRBJ2-7, with 14 bases aligning to TRBD2. The J segment lost 7 bases and the V segment lost 5 bases, leaving 7 bases of the junction unmatched. The CDR3 extends over 15 amino acids. This CDR3 is CASSRGTSGSNEQYF. In nucleotides, the CDR3 is TGTGCCAGCAGTCGTGGGACTAGCGGGAGTAATGAGCAGTACTTC.

This clonotype appeared a few times. CDR3 amino acids: CASSDPWGQGADTQYF. CDR3 coding DNA: TGCGCCAGCAGTGACCCTTGGGGACAGGGGGCAGATACGCAGTATTTT. This chain connects TRBV10-2 to TRBJ2-3, with TRBD1 matching 11 bases. The germline gives CDR1 WSHSY, CDR2 SAAADI. The trim removed 3 bases at V and 4 bases at J, leaving 6 bases unmatched. This CDR3 has 16 amino acids.

This clonotype was picked up many times. The V gene is TRBV29-1, the J gene TRBJ1-4; no clear D gene. This CDR3 region has 11 residues. Germline lookup yields CDR1 SQVTM and CDR2 ANQGSEA. V was pared by 3 bases and J by 8 bases, with 7 bases between. The CDR3 nucleotides are TGCAGCGTTGACAGCGGAGAAAAACTGTTTTTT. Translated: CSVDSGEKLFF. The variable domain in full, completed from reference TRBV29-1 and TRBJ1-4, reads SAVISQKPSRDICQRGTSLTIQCQVDSQVTMMFWYRQQPGQSLTLIATANQGSEATYESGFVIDKFPISRPNLTFSTLTVSNMSPEDSSIYLCSVDSGEKLFFGSGTQLSVL.

There are a few counts of this clonotype. The chain recombines TRBV25-1 with TRBJ1-1, with 10 positions matching TRBD2. The J call may be incorrect, as the DNA end agrees better with TRBJ2-1. The germline CDR1 and CDR2 sequences are MGHDK and SYGVNS. The CDR3 is 15 amino acids. The CDR3 loop reads CASSVLAGGYNEQFF. CDR3 sequence (DNA): TGTGCCAGCAGTGTATTAGCGGGAGGTTACAATGAGCAGTTCTTC.

The chain links TRBV2 to TRBJ1-1; TRBD1 is a possible D gene (6 bases). Germline V gene data show CDR1 as SNHLY and CDR2 as FYNNEI. Trimming stripped 7 bases from V and 0 bases from J, with 9 bases between. The length of the CDR3 is 13 residues. CDR3 sequence (DNA): TGTGCCAGCAAAGGACAGATGAACACTGAAGCTTTCTTT. The encoded protein is CASKGQMNTEAFF.

This clonotype showed up many times. The chain is built from TRBV12-3 or TRBV12-4 and TRBJ1-2; possibly TRBD1 for D (5 bases). V lost 5 bases, J lost 4 bases, and 20 bases lay in between. This CDR3 is built from 16 residues. CDR3 coding DNA: TGTGCCAGCAGTCCCTTCCGGGACCCTACATTCTATGGCTACACCTTC. Translating it yields CASSPFRDPTFYGYTF.

This clonotype was picked up many times. This sequence joins TRBV13 and TRBJ2-1; D is unresolved. Trimming pared 4 bases from V and 5 bases from J, leaving 18 bases between. This CDR3 contains 16 residues. Germline values: CDR1 PRHDT, CDR2 FYEKMQ (reference sequence). CDR3 region: CASSYPPIRLDNEQFF. In DNA, the CDR3 is TGTGCCAGCAGCTACCCCCCCATTCGTCTAGACAATGAGCAGTTCTTC. The full variable domain, rest sourced from reference TRBV13 and TRBJ2-1, is AAGVIQSPRHLIKEKRETATLKCYPIPRHDTVYWYQQGPGQDPQFLISFYEKMQSDKGSIPDRFSAQQFSDYHSELNMSSLELGDSALYFCASSYPPIRLDNEQFFGPGTRLTVL.

There are a few counts of this clonotype. The chain carries TRBV7-6 and TRBJ2-7; 13 bases match TRBD2. This CDR3 is built from 15 residues. The germline gives CDR1 SGHVS, CDR2 FNYEAQ. After removal of 4 bases from V and 3 bases from J, the junction contained 3 bases not matched to a gene. The DNA of the CDR3 is TGTGCCAGCAGCTCCCGACTAGCGGGAGGCTACGAGCAGTACTTC. It specifies CASSSRLAGGYEQYF. Using reference TRBV7-6 and TRBJ2-7 for the parts outside the CDR3, the full variable domain is GAGVSQSPRYKVTKRGQDVALRCDPISGHVSLYWYRQALGQGPEFLTYFNYEAQQDKSGLPNDRFSAERPEGSISTLTIQRTEQRDSAMYRCASSSRLAGGYEQYFGPGTRLTVT.

The rearrangement uses TRBV14 and TRBJ2-2, with D uncertain. Trimming pared 4 bases from V and 7 bases from J, leaving 19 bases between. Germline-derived CDR1 and CDR2 are SGHDN and FVKESK. The CDR3 totals 16 residues. The CDR3 DNA follows: TGTGCCAGCAGCCCCAATCCCCCCGTGGTTGGCGGGGAGCTGTTTTTT. It is translated as CASSPNPPVVGGELFF.

This clonotype was counted many times. J is TRBJ2-1 and V is TRBV2, with 9 positions matching TRBD1. The CDR3 sequence is 15 residues long. Unmatched junction bases numbered 8, after V lost 8 bases and J lost 3 bases. In germline, CDR1 is SNHLY, CDR2 FYNNEI. The CDR3 loop is CASGPGTGSYNEQFF. The CDR3 DNA reads as TGTGCCAGCGGACCCGGGACAGGGAGCTACAATGAGCAGTTCTTC. Combining the CDR3 with reference TRBV2 and TRBJ2-1 gives the whole variable domain EPEVTQTPSHQVTQMGQEVILRCVPISNHLYFYWYRQILGQKVEFLVSFYNNEISEKSEIFDDQFSVERPDGSNFTLKIRSTKLEDSAMYFCASGPGTGSYNEQFFGPGTRLTVL.

This clonotype was observed at least ten times. The chain carries TRBV10-3 and TRBJ2-5, with D maybe TRBD2 (6 bases). CDR1 ENHRY and CDR2 SYGVKD come from the germline V gene. Trimming left V 4 bases short and J 5 bases short, with 17 bases between. The CDR3 length is 15 residues. CDR3 in DNA: TGTGCCATCAGTGTTGGGACTCGAGCCGGGGAGACCCAGTACTTC. Encoded protein: CAISVGTRAGETQYF.

There are many counts of this clonotype. This sequence joins TRBV19 and TRBJ2-5, with D perhaps TRBD1 or TRBD2 (5 bases each). The CDR3 runs 17 residues. The germline V gene has CDR1 LNHDA and CDR2 SQIVND (reference sequence). V shed 5 bases and J shed 1 base, with 20 bases lying between them. The chain's CDR3 is CASSLSLGTEIQETQYF. DNA for the CDR3: TGTGCCAGTAGTCTCTCCCTCGGGACGGAAATCCAAGAGACCCAGTACTTC.

This chain links TRBV18 with TRBJ1-3; D unresolved. CDR1 is KGHSH, CDR2 LQKENI, per germline. The CDR3 runs 17 residues. Between the trimmed V and J ends, which lost 1 base and 4 bases, there was a span of 17 bases. CDR3 nucleotide sequence: TGTGCCAGCTCACCACGACCTAGGGATACCGCCGGAAACACCATATATTTT. It is translated as CASSPRPRDTAGNTIYF.

This clonotype was counted at least ten times. The gene calls are TRBV12-3 or TRBV12-4 and TRBJ1-5, with D hard to call. CDR3 length equals 12 residues. Trimming stripped 4 bases from V and 7 bases from J, with 8 bases between. CDR3 bases: TGTGCCAGCAGTTCTCAGAGGCAGCCCCAGCATTTT. It yields the protein CASSSQRQPQHF.

In this sample, this clonotype turned up many times. The rearrangement uses TRBV18 and TRBJ2-3, with D hard to call. Germline V gene sequence: CDR1 KGHSH, CDR2 LQKENI. Trimming pared 3 bases from V and 3 bases from J, leaving 10 bases between. There are 14 residues in the CDR3. The CDR3 spells CASSPARTTDTQYF. The DNA for the CDR3 is TGTGCCAGCTCACCGGCGAGAACTACAGATACGCAGTATTTT.